One sample yielded the 13 T cell receptor beta chains listed below, sequenced in a study of cytomegalovirus exposure and HLA in healthy donors. PCR amplification relied on 60 Vbeta primers (plus 13 Jbeta primers). The table came from immunoSEQ multiplex PCR; TCRdb's copy has only in-frame clones and leaves some out. Here the sample spans approximately 100,000 clones, roughly three fifths being singletons. Sequencing was performed on PBMCs. The receptors shown here come from a man aged 30 to 45 in good health and CMV-seropositive.

This chain joins TRBV7-2 and TRBJ1-1; TRBD1 might be the D (5 bases). Trimming took 1 base from V and 0 from J, leaving 9 bases between them. CDR3 length equals 15 residues. Germline V CDR1 and CDR2: SGHTA, FQGNSA. The CDR3 region has the DNA TGTGCCAGCAGCTTAGTGGCGGGGGTGAACACTGAAGCTTTCTTT. This translates into CASSLVAGVNTEAFF.

The chain couples TRBV7-8 to TRBJ1-3; 9 bases align to TRBD1. Germline loops: CDR1 SGHVS, CDR2 FQNEAQ. Unmatched junction bases numbered 17, after V lost 5 bases and J lost 12 bases. CDR3 length: 16 amino acids. The CDR3 DNA reads as TGTGCCAGCAGCGAACCTGAGACCGGGACAGGGAAACGCATATATTTT. It encodes CASSEPETGTGKRIYF.

The chain couples TRBV2 to TRBJ2-5; no firm D call. Per germline, CDR1 SNHLY and CDR2 FYNNEI. CDR3 length: 15 residues. Trimming cost V 4 bases and J 1 base, with 13 bases left between them. The CDR3 loop is CASSAATPPQETQYF. CDR3 coding DNA: TGTGCCAGCAGTGCCGCCACTCCCCCCCAAGAGACCCAGTACTTC.

This sequence joins TRBV19 and TRBJ2-5; D gene ambiguous. The end of the DNA is better explained by TRBJ2-7, so the J call may be wrong. CDR1 is LNHDA, CDR2 SQIVND, per germline (reference sequence). CDR3 length equals 13 residues. For the CDR3, the DNA is TGTGCCAGTAGTATTTTACCAGGTTACGAGCAGTACTTC. Its translation: CASSILPGYEQYF.

The table lists this clone with a count of one. The V and J genes are TRBV6-1 and TRBJ1-3; perhaps TRBD1 as D (5 bases). This CDR3 has 14 residues. The ends were cut back, 4 bases at V and 0 bases at J, with 7 bases in the middle. The germline V gene has CDR1 MNHNS and CDR2 SASEGT. CDR3 amino acids: CASSGQNSGNTIYF. DNA for the CDR3: TGTGCCAGCAGTGGACAGAACTCTGGAAACACCATATATTTT.

This clone was seen more than once but under ten times. J is TRBJ2-2 and V is TRBV5-4, with TRBD1 matching 8 bases. This CDR3 is built from 16 residues. CDR1 and CDR2 (germline): SGHNT, YYREEE (reference sequence). After removal of 4 bases from V and 5 bases from J, the junction contained 10 bases not matched to a gene. The DNA of the CDR3 is TGTGCCAGCAGCACCGGACAGGGTGCAGGAACCGGGGAGCTGTTTTTT. Translation: CASSTGQGAGTGELFF.

This chain joins TRBV27 and TRBJ1-1, with 7 nucleotides matching TRBD1. The ends lost 5 bases at V and 4 bases at J; junction bases unmatched: 10. Germline CDR1 is MNHEY and CDR2 is SMNVEV (reference sequence). There are 15 residues in the CDR3. CDR3 protein: CASSLNPPGGTEAFF. In DNA form, the CDR3 reads TGTGCCAGCAGTCTAAATCCTCCAGGGGGCACTGAAGCTTTCTTT.

The V call is TRBV10-3, the J call TRBJ2-2, with TRBD2 matching over 11 bases. The CDR3 sequence is 15 residues long. Trimming took 10 bases from V and 3 from J; bases not matched to a gene: 7. Germline CDR1 and CDR2: ENHRY and SYGVKD. In DNA form, the CDR3 reads TGTGCCACCTCTCTAGCGGGGGGACACACCGGGGAGCTGTTTTTT. Translating it yields CATSLAGGHTGELFF.

The CDR3 DNA is TGTGCCAGCAGCCCCGCGCAGGGGACGGATGAAAAACTGTTTTTT. This codes for CASSPAQGTDEKLFF. The chain links TRBV7-8 to TRBJ1-4; TRBD1 is a possible D gene (6 bases). CDR1 is SGHVS, CDR2 FQNEAQ, per germline. The CDR3 has 15 residues. V lost 5 bases to trimming and J lost 6 bases, with 16 bases between them.

The genes are TRBV5-6 and TRBJ1-5; possible D gene TRBD1, 5 bases. This CDR3 is 15 amino acids long. V gave up 3 bases and J gave up 7 bases, with 17 bases separating them. CDR1 is SGHDT, CDR2 YYEEEE, per germline. For the CDR3, the DNA is TGTGCCAGCAGCTCACAGGTCTCAATGGGACAGCCCCAGCATTTT. Protein product: CASSSQVSMGQPQHF.

This clone showed up just once. The V call is TRBV6-5, the J call TRBJ1-1, with 8 bases lining up with TRBD1. CDR1 MNHEY and CDR2 SVGAGI come from the germline V gene. CDR3 size: 14 residues. J was trimmed by 7 bases and V by 2 bases; bases with no gene match: 6. The CDR3: CASSYQDRVGEAFF. The CDR3 nucleotides are TGTGCCAGCAGTTACCAGGACAGGGTAGGTGAAGCTTTCTTT.

Of note for this clone: Other DNA sequences in the same sample also yield this CDR3. The V gene is TRBV27, the J gene TRBJ1-2, with D maybe TRBD1 (5 bases). The CDR3 length is 13 residues. Germline CDR1 and CDR2: MNHEY and SMNVEV (reference sequence). The germline V and J ends were trimmed by 3 bases and 1 base, with 6 bases remaining between them. DNA for the CDR3: TGTGCCAGCAGTTTGGGGGGTAACTATGGCTACACCTTC. Amino acids: CASSLGGNYGYTF.

The chain uses TRBV18 and TRBJ2-7; 8 bases are a match to TRBD1. This CDR3 is 14 amino acids long. Trimming took 0 bases from V and 6 from J; bases not matched to a gene: 4. Per the germline V gene, CDR1 is KGHSH and CDR2 is LQKENI. CDR3 region: CASSPPGTGGEQYF. CDR3 nucleotide sequence: TGTGCCAGCTCACCACCCGGGACAGGCGGCGAGCAGTACTTC.